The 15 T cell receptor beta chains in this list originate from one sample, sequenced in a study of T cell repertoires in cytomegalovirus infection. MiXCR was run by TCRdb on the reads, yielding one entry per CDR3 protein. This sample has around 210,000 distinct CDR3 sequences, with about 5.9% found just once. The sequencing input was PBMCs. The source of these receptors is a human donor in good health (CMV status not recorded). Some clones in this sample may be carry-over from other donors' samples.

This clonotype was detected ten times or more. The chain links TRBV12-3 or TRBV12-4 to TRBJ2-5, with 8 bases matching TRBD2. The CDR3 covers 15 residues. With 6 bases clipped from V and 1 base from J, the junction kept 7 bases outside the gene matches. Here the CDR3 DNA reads TGTGCCAGCAGCCCAGCGGGAGCTTCCCAAGAGACCCAGTACTTC. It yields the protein CASSPAGASQETQYF.

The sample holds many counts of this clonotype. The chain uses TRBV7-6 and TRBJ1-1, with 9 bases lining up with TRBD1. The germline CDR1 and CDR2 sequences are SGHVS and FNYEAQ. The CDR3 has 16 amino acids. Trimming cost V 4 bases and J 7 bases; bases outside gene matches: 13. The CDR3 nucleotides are TGTGCCAGCAGCTCGCCAGGACAGGGGAGGGATCGTGAAGCTTTCTTT. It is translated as CASSSPGQGRDREAFF.

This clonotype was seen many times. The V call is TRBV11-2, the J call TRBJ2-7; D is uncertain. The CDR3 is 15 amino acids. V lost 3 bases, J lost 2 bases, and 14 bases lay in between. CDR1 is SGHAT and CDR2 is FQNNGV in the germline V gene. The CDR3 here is CASSLGIDTTYEQYF. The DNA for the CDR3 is TGTGCCAGCAGCTTGGGCATAGACACCACCTACGAGCAGTACTTC. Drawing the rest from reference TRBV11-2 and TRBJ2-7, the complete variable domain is EAGVAQSPRYKIIEKRQSVAFWCNPISGHATLYWYQQILGQGPKLLIQFQNNGVVDDSQLPKDRFSAERLKGVDSTLKIQPAKLEDSAVYLCASSLGIDTTYEQYFGPGTRLTVT.

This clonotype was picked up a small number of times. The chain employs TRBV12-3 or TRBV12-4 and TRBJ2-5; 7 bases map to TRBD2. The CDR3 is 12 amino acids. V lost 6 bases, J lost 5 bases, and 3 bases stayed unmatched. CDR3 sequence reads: CASRWGGETQYF. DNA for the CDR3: TGTGCCAGCAGATGGGGGGGGGAGACCCAGTACTTC.

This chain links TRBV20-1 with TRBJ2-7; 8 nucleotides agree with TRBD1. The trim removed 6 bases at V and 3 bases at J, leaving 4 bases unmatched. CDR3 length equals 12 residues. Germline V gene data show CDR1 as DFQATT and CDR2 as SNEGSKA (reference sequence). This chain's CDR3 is CSASGQDYEQYF. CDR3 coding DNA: TGCAGTGCATCGGGACAGGACTACGAGCAGTACTTC.

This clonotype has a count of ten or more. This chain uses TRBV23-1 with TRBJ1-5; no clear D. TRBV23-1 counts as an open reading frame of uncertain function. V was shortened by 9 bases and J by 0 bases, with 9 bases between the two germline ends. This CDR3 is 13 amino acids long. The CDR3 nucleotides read TGCGCCAGTCACAGAGATAGCAATCAGCCCCAGCATTTT. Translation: CASHRDSNQPQHF.

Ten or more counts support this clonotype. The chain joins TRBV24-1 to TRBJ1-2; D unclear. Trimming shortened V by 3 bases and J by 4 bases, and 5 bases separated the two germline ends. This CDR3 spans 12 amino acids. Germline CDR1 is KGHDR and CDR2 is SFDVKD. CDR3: CATSDGLYGYTF. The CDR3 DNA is TGTGCCACCAGTGATGGCCTCTATGGCTACACCTTC.

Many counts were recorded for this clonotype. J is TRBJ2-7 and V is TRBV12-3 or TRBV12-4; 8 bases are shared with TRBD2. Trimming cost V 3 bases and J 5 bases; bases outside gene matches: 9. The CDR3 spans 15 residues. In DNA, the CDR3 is TGTGCCAGCAGTTTTACGGGAGGGCCTATGGACGAGCAGTACTTC. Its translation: CASSFTGGPMDEQYF.

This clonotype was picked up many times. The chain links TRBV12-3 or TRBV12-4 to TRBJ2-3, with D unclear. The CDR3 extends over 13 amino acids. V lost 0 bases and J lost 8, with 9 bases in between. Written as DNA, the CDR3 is TGTGCCAGCAGTTTAGCGGAACCCCTTACGCAGTATTTT. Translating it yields CASSLAEPLTQYF.

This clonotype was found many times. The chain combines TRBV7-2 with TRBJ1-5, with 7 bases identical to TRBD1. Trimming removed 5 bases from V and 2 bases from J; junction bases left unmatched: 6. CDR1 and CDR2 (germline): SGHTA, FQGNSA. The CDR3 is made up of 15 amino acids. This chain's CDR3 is CASSAVTGGNQPQHF. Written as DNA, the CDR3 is TGTGCCAGCAGCGCCGTCACAGGGGGCAATCAGCCCCAGCATTTT.

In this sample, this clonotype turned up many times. The CDR3 is CASRTDFSGYTF. CDR3 nucleotide sequence: TGTGCCAGCAGGACTGACTTTAGTGGCTACACCTTC. The rearrangement joins TRBV12-3 or TRBV12-4 to TRBJ1-2; D is unresolved. This CDR3 region has 12 residues. Trimming stripped 6 bases from V and 7 bases from J, with 12 bases between.

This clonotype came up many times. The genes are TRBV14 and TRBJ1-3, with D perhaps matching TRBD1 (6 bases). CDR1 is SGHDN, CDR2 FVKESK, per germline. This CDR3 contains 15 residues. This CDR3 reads CANFQGQSSGNTIYF. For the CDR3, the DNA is TGTGCAAACTTCCAGGGGCAGAGCTCTGGAAACACCATATATTTT.

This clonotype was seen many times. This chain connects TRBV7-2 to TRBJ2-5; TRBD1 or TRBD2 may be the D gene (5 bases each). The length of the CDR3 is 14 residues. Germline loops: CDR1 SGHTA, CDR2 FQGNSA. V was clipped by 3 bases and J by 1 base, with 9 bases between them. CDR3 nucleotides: TGTGCCAGCAGCTTTTACGGGGCCCAAGAGACCCAGTACTTC. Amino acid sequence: CASSFYGAQETQYF.

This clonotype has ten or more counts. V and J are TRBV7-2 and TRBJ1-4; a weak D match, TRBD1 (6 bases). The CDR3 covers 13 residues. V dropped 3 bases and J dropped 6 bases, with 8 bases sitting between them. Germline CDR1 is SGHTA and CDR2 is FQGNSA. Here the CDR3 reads CASSLSGDEKLFF. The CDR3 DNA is TGTGCCAGCAGCTTGTCAGGGGATGAAAAACTGTTTTTT.

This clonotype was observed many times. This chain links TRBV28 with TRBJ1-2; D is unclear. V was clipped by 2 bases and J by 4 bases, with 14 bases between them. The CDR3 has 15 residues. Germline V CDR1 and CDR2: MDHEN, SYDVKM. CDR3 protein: CASSLRSAVAYGYTF. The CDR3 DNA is TGTGCCAGCAGTTTAAGGTCAGCAGTAGCCTATGGCTACACCTTC.